The TCR beta chain described here comes from a study of T-cell memory formation after mild COVID-19. MiXCR, applied by TCRdb to the 5' RACE reads, yields one record per CDR3 protein. Of about 320,000 distinct CDR3 sequences in the sample, roughly an eighth were seen once. In its sample, this clonotype was seen many times. Trimming took 6 bases from V and 6 from J, leaving 9 bases between them. The CDR3 is 12 amino acids. Germline V gene sequence: CDR1 MNHEY, CDR2 SVGEGT. This chain uses TRBV6-2 or TRBV6-3 with TRBJ1-5, with D unclear. The receptor comes from a man younger than 35 who had mild COVID-19 (a few samples of this study predate the infection). Cell type and time point are not known. The sequenced material came from PBMCs or a T cell subset sorted from them (not recorded which). The CDR3 loop reads CASSHLGQPQHF. DNA for the CDR3: TGTGCCAGCAGCCACCTTGGTCAGCCCCAGCATTTT.